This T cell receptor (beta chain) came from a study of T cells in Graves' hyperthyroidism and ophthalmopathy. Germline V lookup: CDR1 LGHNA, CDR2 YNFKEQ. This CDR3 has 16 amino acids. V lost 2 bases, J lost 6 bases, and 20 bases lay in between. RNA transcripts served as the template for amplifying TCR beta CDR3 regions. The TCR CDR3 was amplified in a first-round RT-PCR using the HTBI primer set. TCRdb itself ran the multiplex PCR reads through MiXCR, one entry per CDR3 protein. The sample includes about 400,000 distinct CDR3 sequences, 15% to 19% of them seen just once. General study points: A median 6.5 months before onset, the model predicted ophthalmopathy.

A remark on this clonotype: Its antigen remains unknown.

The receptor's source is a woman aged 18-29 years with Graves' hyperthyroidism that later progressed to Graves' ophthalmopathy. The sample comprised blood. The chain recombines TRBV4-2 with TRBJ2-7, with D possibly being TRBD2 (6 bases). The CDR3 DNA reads TGTGCCAGCAGCCAACCCTATAGGAGGGAGGCGATCGAGCAGTACTTC. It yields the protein CASSQPYRREAIEQYF.